The 17 T cell receptor beta chains below were found in one sample sequenced in a study of blood T cell repertoires in COVID-19. This table comes from immunoSEQ multiplex PCR, and its TCRdb copy is limited to in-frame clones, with some not included. The sample yields around 72,000 clones, around 90% seen once. The sample taken for sequencing was peripheral blood. All receptors come from a human donor with active COVID-19. The donor label of this sample is uncertain.

This chain connects TRBV18 to TRBJ1-2, with D possibly being TRBD1 (6 bases). Deletions cut 1 base from V and 8 bases from J, with 11 bases between. Germline lookup yields CDR1 KGHSH and CDR2 LQKENI. This CDR3 region has 13 residues. As DNA, the CDR3 is TGTGCCAGCTCACCACAATGGACAGAGGGCTACACCTTC. This codes for CASSPQWTEGYTF.

This rearrangement joins TRBV6-2 or TRBV6-3 to TRBJ1-1; 7 bases fit TRBD1. The length of the CDR3 is 12 residues. Germline loops: CDR1 MNHEY, CDR2 SVGEGT. After removal of 6 bases from V and 5 bases from J, the junction contained 3 bases not matched to a gene. The CDR3 DNA sequence: TGTGCCAGCAGCGTCAGGGGGACTGAAGCTTTCTTT. Its protein product is CASSVRGTEAFF.

The chain couples TRBV12-3 or TRBV12-4 to TRBJ1-4; weak D call: TRBD1 (5 bases). V was cut by 8 bases and J by 5 bases, with 12 bases left in between. The CDR3 extends over 13 amino acids. The CDR3 sequence is CASGRQRNEKLFF. CDR3 DNA sequence: TGTGCCAGCGGTAGACAGAGAAATGAAAAACTGTTTTTT.

The chain uses TRBV28 and TRBJ1-1, with D perhaps TRBD1 (5 bases). V was trimmed by 3 bases and J by 9 bases, leaving 11 bases between them. Germline V CDR1 and CDR2: MDHEN, SYDVKM. The CDR3 runs to 12 residues. The CDR3 here is CASSLAGQKAFF. In nucleotides, the CDR3 is TGTGCCAGCAGTTTGGCAGGGCAGAAAGCTTTCTTT.

This chain uses TRBV5-1 with TRBJ2-5; TRBD2 matches at 11 bases. The CDR3 length is 17 residues. The germline CDR1 and CDR2 sequences are SGHRS and YFSETQ. The junction had 7 bases not matched to a gene; V was cut back by 1 base and J by 2 bases. CDR3 bases: TGCGCCAGCAGCTTGCTAGCGGGAGGACCGGTACAAGAGACCCAGTACTTC. Protein: CASSLLAGGPVQETQYF.

This clone has only one observation. The chain recombines TRBV27 with TRBJ1-5; 8 positions match TRBD1. V was pared by 5 bases and J by 3 bases, with 9 bases of the junction left unmatched. The length of the CDR3 is 16 residues. Germline CDR1 and CDR2: MNHEY and SMNVEV (reference sequence). CDR3 nucleotides: TGTGCCAGCAGTGGAGGATCAGGGGGCCCCAATCAGCCCCAGCATTTT. This gives the protein CASSGGSGGPNQPQHF.

This sequence joins TRBV11-3 and TRBJ1-3; TRBD1 matches at 8 bases. CDR1 and CDR2 (germline): SGHNT, YENEEA. The CDR3 contains 15 residues. V dropped 2 bases and J dropped 8; count of bases not matched to a gene: 8. DNA for the CDR3: TGTGCCAGCAGCTTATTTACCAGGGGGCGATACACCATATATTTT. Amino acid sequence: CASSLFTRGRYTIYF.

The chain joins TRBV19 to TRBJ2-5; TRBD2 agrees at 7 bases. The CDR3 sequence is 16 residues long. Looked up from germline, CDR1 is LNHDA and CDR2 is SQIVND (reference sequence). J was trimmed by 0 bases and V by 4 bases; bases with no gene match: 8. This CDR3 is CASSRGGVTYQETQYF. The CDR3 nucleotides are TGTGCCAGTAGTAGGGGGGGGGTAACGTACCAAGAGACCCAGTACTTC.

This clone occurred once. V is TRBV7-9 and J is TRBJ2-3, with 9 bases fitting TRBD1. From germline, CDR1 is SEHNR and CDR2 FQNEAQ (reference sequence). V trimming: 6 bases; J trimming: 2 bases; junction bases outside the gene matches: 6. The CDR3 extends over 15 amino acids. The CDR3 DNA reads TGTGCCAGCAGGGTCCGGGACAGGGACACAGATACGCAGTATTTT. Translated, it gives CASRVRDRDTDTQYF.

This chain links TRBV7-3 with TRBJ2-3, with 9 bases identical to TRBD2. This CDR3 has 20 amino acids. Germline-derived CDR1 and CDR2 are SGHTA and FQGTGA. V lost 5 bases to trimming and J lost 3 bases; unmatched junction nucleotides: 21. CDR3 loop: CASSPTGAGGLFRRTDTQYF. The DNA for the CDR3 is TGTGCCAGCAGCCCCACGGGAGCGGGAGGCCTTTTTCGTCGAACAGATACGCAGTATTTT.

CDR3: CASKPTGTGGPRGNTIYF. CDR3 DNA: TGCGCCAGCAAACCAACCGGGACAGGGGGTCCCCGCGGAAACACCATATATTTT. The J gene is TRBJ1-3, the V gene TRBV10-2; 11 nucleotides agree with TRBD1. Germline CDR1 is WSHSY and CDR2 is SAAADI. CDR3 length equals 18 residues. V shed 7 bases and J 4 bases; nucleotides not matched to a gene: 15.

This clone was recorded only once. This chain links TRBV28 with TRBJ2-1; 10 positions agree with TRBD1. The CDR3 contains 15 residues. Germline V gene lookup returns CDR1 MDHEN and CDR2 SYDVKM. The V segment lost 6 bases and the J segment 7 bases; nucleotides outside the gene matches: 9. CDR3 nucleotides: TGTGCCAGCAGCGCCCGACAGGGGGCATTTAATGAGCAGTTCTTC. Protein: CASSARQGAFNEQFF.

The chain has TRBV2 and TRBJ2-7, with D maybe TRBD1 (5 bases). Trimming took 7 bases from V and 2 from J, leaving 9 bases between them. This CDR3 is 12 amino acids long. Germline assignment: CDR1 SNHLY and CDR2 FYNNEI. Here the CDR3 reads CASMGQPYEQYF. In nucleotides, the CDR3 is TGTGCCAGCATGGGGCAGCCCTACGAGCAGTACTTC. Supplemented by reference TRBV2 and TRBJ2-7, the full variable domain reads EPEVTQTPSHQVTQMGQEVILRCVPISNHLYFYWYRQILGQKVEFLVSFYNNEISEKSEIFDDQFSVERPDGSNFTLKIRSTKLEDSAMYFCASMGQPYEQYFGPGTRLTVT.

The rearrangement links TRBV6-5 to TRBJ1-2; the D gene is possibly TRBD1 (5 bases). CDR3 length: 16 residues. Germline V gene sequence: CDR1 MNHEY, CDR2 SVGAGI. V dropped 0 bases and J dropped 1 base, with 12 bases sitting between them. The CDR3 loop is CASSYSPMTVNYGYTF. The DNA of the CDR3 is TGTGCCAGCAGTTACTCCCCTATGACAGTTAACTATGGCTACACCTTC.

The genes are TRBV3-1 (or the pseudogene TRBV3-2) and TRBJ2-1, with a tentative D call TRBD1 (6 bases). Germline CDR1 LGHDT, CDR2 YNNKEL (reference sequence). V was clipped by 4 bases and J by 9 bases, with 10 bases between them. This CDR3 region has 12 residues. The CDR3 here is CASSLGQREQFF. The CDR3 bases are TGTGCCAGCAGCCTTGGACAGCGTGAGCAGTTCTTC.

This rearrangement joins TRBV3-1 (or the pseudogene TRBV3-2) to TRBJ2-5, with 10 bases lining up with TRBD2. Germline V gene lookup returns CDR1 LGHDT and CDR2 YNNKEL (reference sequence). V trimming: 11 bases; J trimming: 5 bases; junction bases outside the gene matches: 23. The CDR3 spans 18 residues. CDR3 DNA sequence: TGTGCCTCCGACGGGGACTGGGGAGCGGGAGGGCCAGGGGAGACCCAGTACTTC. It encodes CASDGDWGAGGPGETQYF.

J is TRBJ1-4 and V is TRBV3-1 (or the pseudogene TRBV3-2), with unresolved D. From germline, CDR1 is LGHDT and CDR2 YNNKEL (reference sequence). Between the trimmed V and J ends, which lost 0 bases and 8 bases, there was a span of 16 bases. The CDR3 has 16 residues. Here the CDR3 DNA reads TGTGCCAGCAGCCAAGACTCGTCCGGAACAGTGGAAAAACTGTTTTTT. Translating gives CASSQDSSGTVEKLFF.